The source of this TCR beta chain is a study of T cells in women clearing cervical HPV infection. Each participant carried one incident cervical HPV16 infection only. Here immunoSEQ multiplex PCR was the method, and the copy in TCRdb shows in-frame clones only, minus some. The ten top clones account for approximately 6.6%, within a sample of about 37,000 clones. The sequence was obtained from a woman between 18 and 75 years old with a cervical HPV16 infection that either progressed to CIN3+ or cleared (not recorded which). The sample comprised blood buffy coat.

The covered CDR3 bases are TGTGCCAGCAGCTCCGGGGGACAGTTCAATCAGCCC. Translated: CASSSGGQFNQP. The complete CDR3 protein is CASSSGGQFNQPQHF. The chain combines TRBV7-9 with TRBJ1-5; 7 positions match TRBD1. The CDR3 is cut off 3 residues early in the read; its end comes from the germline J gene. V shed 4 bases, J shed 3 bases, and the junction held 6 bases outside the gene matches. Per germline, CDR1 SEHNR and CDR2 FQNEAQ (reference sequence). The CDR3 covers 15 residues.